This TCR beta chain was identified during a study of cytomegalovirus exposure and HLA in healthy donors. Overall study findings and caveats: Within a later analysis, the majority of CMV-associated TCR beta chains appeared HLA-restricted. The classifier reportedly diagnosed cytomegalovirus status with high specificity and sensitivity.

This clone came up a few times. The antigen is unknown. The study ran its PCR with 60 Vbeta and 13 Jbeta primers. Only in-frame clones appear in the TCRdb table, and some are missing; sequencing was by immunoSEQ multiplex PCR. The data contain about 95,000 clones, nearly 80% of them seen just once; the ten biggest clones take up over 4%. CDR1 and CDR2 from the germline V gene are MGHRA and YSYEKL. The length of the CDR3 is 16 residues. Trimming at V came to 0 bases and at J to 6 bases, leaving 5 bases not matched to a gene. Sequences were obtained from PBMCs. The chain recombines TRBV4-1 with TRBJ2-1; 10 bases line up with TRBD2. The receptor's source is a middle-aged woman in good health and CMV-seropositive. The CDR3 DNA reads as TGCGCCAGCAGCCAAGATACTAGCGGGATTTCCAATGAGCAGTTCTTC. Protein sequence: CASSQDTSGISNEQFF.